These T cell receptor beta chains were read from a single sample in a study of blood T cell repertoires in COVID-19. The assay was immunoSEQ multiplex PCR, and TCRdb's table has in-frame clones only and misses some. Of roughly 200,000 clones detected, about nine tenths appear once; the ten largest clones hold around 7%. The material sequenced was peripheral blood. The source is a man aged 35 to 55 with acute or convalescent COVID-19. Each CDR3 is given without its conserved first and last residue. D genes are given only for firm matches.

V	J	D	CDR3
TRBV4-3	TRBJ1-1	NA	ASSHLGQRNTEAF
TRBV7-2	TRBJ1-2	TRBD1	ASSTYDRADGYT
TRBV29-1	TRBJ2-7	TRBD1	SASTGAYYEQY
TRBV25-1	TRBJ2-7	TRBD2	ASSGWGGINYEQY
TRBV7-9	TRBJ2-5	NA	ASSFRGMEETQY
TRBV9	TRBJ2-2	TRBD2	ASSEGLAGPTGELF
TRBV5-6	TRBJ2-7	NA	ASSLGLTGASSYEQY
TRBV5-1	TRBJ2-2	NA	ASSLGGNTGELF
TRBV4-1	TRBJ2-7	TRBD1	ASSQERQGAPSSYEQY
TRBV30	TRBJ1-1	NA	AWKRYRDTEAF
TRBV4-3	TRBJ2-7	TRBD1	ASSHRTGDYEQY
TRBV7-2	TRBJ1-1	NA	ASSLGGGKGPEAF
TRBV15	TRBJ1-1	TRBD1	ATSNRGLITEAF
TRBV15	TRBJ2-3	NA	ATSRDRQTTDTQY
TRBV19	TRBJ2-1	NA	ASFFGNEQF
TRBV18	TRBJ1-3	NA	ASSPGHSGNTIY
TRBV3-1/TRBV3-2	TRBJ2-6	TRBD2	ASSSAGTGGIGANVLT
TRBV7-9	TRBJ2-7	TRBD1	ASSHRDRTYEQY
TRBV7-9	TRBJ1-1	NA	ASSATANTEAF
TRBV6-5	TRBJ1-5	NA	ASSLQGSNQPQH
TRBV3-1/TRBV3-2	TRBJ2-1	TRBD2	ASSIAGENEQF
TRBV2	TRBJ2-3	TRBD1	ASSENRGPDTQY
TRBV30	TRBJ2-7	TRBD2	AWKGRDTYEQY
TRBV15	TRBJ2-1	TRBD2	ATGTSGGNEQF
TRBV7-9	TRBJ2-7	TRBD2	ASSYTGTSAEQY
TRBV28	TRBJ2-1	TRBD1	ASSLSGLTRTGSFYNEQF
TRBV6-5	TRBJ1-4	TRBD1	ASAQTGTGYEKLF
TRBV19	TRBJ1-4	NA	ASSPAGGAANEKLF
TRBV4-3	TRBJ1-2	NA	ASSQDSGGRNYGYT
TRBV5-6	TRBJ1-2	TRBD1	ASSPGTGGHGYT
TRBV6-1	TRBJ1-6	NA	ASSEYEDSPLH
TRBV5-1	TRBJ2-6	TRBD2	ASSLLAGASSGANVLT
TRBV28	TRBJ1-2	TRBD1	ASSLRDSNGYT
TRBV5-1	TRBJ1-2	TRBD1	ASSLNGQGEGYT
TRBV19	TRBJ1-1	NA	ASMRGGQHYMNTEAF
TRBV5-1	TRBJ2-3	TRBD1	ASSSGQASGGDTQY
TRBV5-1	TRBJ1-1	NA	ASSTEGVREAF
TRBV25-1	TRBJ2-5	TRBD2	ASSGGPSGGLKTQY
TRBV19	TRBJ2-7	NA	ASSPLGRGLSYEQY
TRBV10-2	TRBJ2-1	NA	ASSESTEESWYNEQF
TRBV5-1	TRBJ1-3	TRBD1	ASSLGGQGGSGNTIY
TRBV19	TRBJ2-3	NA	ASSIQGLDTQY
TRBV4-1	TRBJ1-2	NA	ASSQDPTANYGYT
TRBV7-6	TRBJ2-1	TRBD2	ASSLGLAGATEQF
TRBV10-2	TRBJ2-7	TRBD1	ASSEFGGQGRFPNLREQY
TRBV28	TRBJ2-5	TRBD1	ASRKTNRGWETQY
TRBV24-1	TRBJ1-1	NA	ATSEGRNTEAF
TRBV6-2/TRBV6-3	TRBJ1-5	NA	ASSWAGGFQPQH
TRBV24-1	TRBJ2-1	TRBD1	ATSETGGLDEQF
TRBV7-2	TRBJ2-7	TRBD1	ASSSLGQYYEQY
TRBV27	TRBJ1-1	NA	ASSLSPDTEAF